A selection of T cell receptor beta chains follows, all from one sample in a study of blood T cells in healthy people across ages. Each CDR3 protein is one row after TCRdb ran MiXCR on the 5' RACE reads. The sample yields some 930,000 distinct CDR3 sequences, under 35% seen once. This same sample was also taken into another study, of T cells of mothers and their children.

Sequencing was carried out using blood. Receptor source: a woman aged 35 to 49 in good health. CDR3s include the opening cysteine and the closing phenylalanine or tryptophan. A D gene is named only where the DNA matches it firmly. Part of the rows lack a size; the others show once, few, many or a class for expanded clones.

v_gene	d_gene	abundance	j_gene	CDR3aa	CDR3nt
TRBV28	-	many	TRBJ1-6	CASSFALRNSPLHF	TGTGCCAGCAGTTTTGCCCTGAGGAATTCACCCCTCCACTTT
TRBV5-1	-	-	TRBJ1-2	CASSLDSDDYGYTF	TGCGCCAGCAGCTTGGACAGCGACGACTATGGCTACACCTTC
TRBV7-9	TRBD1	once	TRBJ2-5	CASSRPQGEIVETQYF	TGTGCCAGCAGCCGTCCACAGGGGGAGATAGTCGAGACCCAGTACTTC
TRBV11-2	-	few	TRBJ2-6	CASSTRRVDTSSGANVRTF	TGTGCCAGCAGCACAAGACGGGTGGATACAAGCTCTGGGGCCAACGTCCGGACTTTC
TRBV5-1	-	-	TRBJ2-3	CASSLGLAKSADTQYF	TGCGCCAGCAGCTTGGGACTCGCCAAAAGTGCAGATACGCAGTATTTT
TRBV20-1	-	many	TRBJ2-7	CSASAGSYYEQYF	TGCAGTGCTAGCGCGGGGTCCTACTACGAGCAGTACTTC
TRBV27	-	many	TRBJ2-1	CASSTTAGAYNEQFF	TGTGCCAGCAGTACTACCGCGGGCGCCTACAATGAGCAGTTCTTC
TRBV28	-	few	TRBJ1-1	CASSLLQGFGTEAFF	TGTGCCAGCAGTTTATTACAGGGTTTCGGCACTGAAGCTTTCTTT
TRBV20-1	-	-	TRBJ2-4	CSAYREVVQYF	TGCAGTGCGTACAGGGAGGTCGTTCAGTACTTC
TRBV12-3/TRBV12-4	-	-	TRBJ1-2	CASSLYGYGYTF	TGTGCCAGCAGTTTATATGGTTATGGCTACACCTTC
TRBV20-1	TRBD2	-	TRBJ2-3	CSARTSGRADTQYF	TGCAGTGCACGGACTAGCGGGCGGGCAGATACGCAGTATTTT
TRBV29-1	TRBD2	few	TRBJ2-1	CSVATLAGLNEQFF	TGCAGCGTCGCTACTCTAGCGGGGCTCAATGAGCAGTTCTTC
TRBV7-3	-	few	TRBJ2-1	CASSLTGLDDEQFF	TGTGCCAGCAGCTTAACTGGGTTAGACGATGAGCAGTTCTTC
TRBV6-5	TRBD1	few	TRBJ2-3	CATRDRGTDTQYF	TGTGCCACCCGGGACAGAGGCACAGATACGCAGTATTTT
TRBV7-9	-	many	TRBJ2-4	CASSSTGTQKNIQYF	TGTGCCAGCAGCTCCACCGGGACCCAAAAAAACATTCAGTACTTC
TRBV28	TRBD2	-	TRBJ2-7	CASSPRGVLSYEQYF	TGTGCCAGCAGCCCCCGGGGGGTCCTCTCCTACGAGCAGTACTTC
TRBV20-1	-	many	TRBJ2-7	CSASRPTGTYEQYF	TGCAGTGCCTCCAGACCGACCGGGACTTACGAGCAGTACTTC
TRBV25-1	TRBD2	-	TRBJ2-5	CASSKKAGVETQYF	TGTGCCAGCAGTAAGAAAGCGGGGGTAGAGACCCAGTACTTC
TRBV4-1	-	few	TRBJ1-2	CASSHNGLKDYGYTF	TGCGCCAGCAGCCATAACGGCCTTAAGGACTATGGCTACACCTTC
TRBV7-2	-	-	TRBJ2-5	CASSLGHRTPGTQYF	TGTGCCAGCAGCCTGGGACATCGCACGCCGGGGACCCAGTACTTC
TRBV19	-	-	TRBJ1-1	CASSVKGSTEAFF	TGTGCCAGTAGTGTAAAGGGGAGCACTGAAGCTTTCTTT
TRBV7-9	-	few	TRBJ1-1	CASSRERGVSTEAFF	TGTGCCAGCAGCCGTGAAAGGGGCGTCTCGACTGAAGCTTTCTTT